This TCR beta chain was sequenced during a study of blood T cell repertoires in COVID-19. The germline CDR1 and CDR2 sequences are MDHEN and SYDVKM. This CDR3 is built from 13 residues. V was trimmed by 8 bases and J by 7 bases, leaving 17 bases between them. Generated by immunoSEQ multiplex PCR, the TCRdb table keeps only in-frame clones and is missing some. This table holds some 62,000 clones, about three quarters found once. This clonotype was sampled from a human donor in a cohort sampled during active COVID-19. Sequencing was done on a sample of peripheral blood. V and J are TRBV28 and TRBJ1-2; a possible D gene is TRBD1 (6 bases). The CDR3 nucleotides read TGTGCCAGCTCTACCCCGGGGGGGGCTGGCTACACCTTC. It codes for CASSTPGGAGYTF.